Below, 11 T cell receptor beta chains from the same sample are listed, as sequenced in a study of blood T cell repertoires in COVID-19. Produced via immunoSEQ multiplex PCR; TCRdb's table is partial and in-frame only. The sample has 300,000 or so clones; roughly 86% are singletons. The source material was peripheral blood. The receptors stem from an older man with acute or convalescent COVID-19.

The chain is built from TRBV7-9 and TRBJ2-5, with TRBD1 as a possible D gene (6 bases). CDR3 length equals 15 residues. V was shortened by 0 bases and J by 3 bases, with 11 bases between the two germline ends. Germline V gene lookup returns CDR1 SEHNR and CDR2 FQNEAQ (reference sequence). The CDR3 DNA is TGTGCCAGCAGCTTAGCATCGGCAGGGGAAGAGACCCAGTACTTC. Translating gives CASSLASAGEETQYF.

CDR3: CATHRGFGISGYSNQPQHF. The CDR3 DNA reads as TGTGCCACCCACCGCGGTTTCGGCATAAGTGGTTATAGCAATCAGCCCCAGCATTTT. The chain uses TRBV19 and TRBJ1-5; D gene uncertain. Germline V gives CDR1 LNHDA, CDR2 SQIVND (reference sequence). Trimming removed 10 bases at V and 0 bases at J, with 28 bases between. The CDR3 extends over 19 amino acids.

V usage is TRBV27 and J usage is TRBJ1-4; no reliable D call. CDR3 length: 15 residues. Germline loops: CDR1 MNHEY, CDR2 SMNVEV (reference sequence). Between the trimmed V and J ends, which lost 2 bases and 0 bases, there was a span of 7 bases. CDR3 amino acids: CASSLRVATNEKLFF. The CDR3 coding sequence is TGTGCCAGCAGTTTACGGGTGGCAACTAATGAAAAACTGTTTTTT.

The chain recombines TRBV30 with TRBJ2-1; maybe TRBD1 (6 bases). V was pared by 3 bases and J by 2 bases, with 8 bases between. This CDR3 has 13 residues. CDR1 GTSNPN and CDR2 SVGIG come from the germline V gene (reference sequence). The CDR3 DNA reads TGTGCCTGGAGCCAGGGGACCTACAATGAGCAGTTCTTC. Protein sequence: CAWSQGTYNEQFF.

The gene calls are TRBV24-1 and TRBJ2-1; 8 bases match TRBD2. Trimming removed 3 bases from V and 0 bases from J; junction bases left unmatched: 6. This CDR3 is 17 amino acids long. CDR1 is KGHDR and CDR2 is SFDVKD in the germline V gene. The CDR3 reads CATSDGLAGSSYNEQFF. The CDR3 DNA reads TGTGCCACCAGTGATGGGTTAGCGGGGTCCTCCTACAATGAGCAGTTCTTC.

The chain has TRBV27 and TRBJ1-4, with D tentatively TRBD1 (6 bases). Trimming took off 5 bases at V and 8 bases at J, with 18 bases between the two ends. Germline lookup yields CDR1 MNHEY and CDR2 SMNVEV (reference sequence). This CDR3 has 15 amino acids. CDR3 coding DNA: TGTGCCAGCAGTCCGCGGACAGAAATCGACGAAAAACTGTTTTTT. It specifies CASSPRTEIDEKLFF.

The sample holds many counts of this clone. V usage is TRBV7-8 and J usage is TRBJ2-2; 12 bases line up with TRBD1. The CDR3 loop spans 18 amino acids. Germline V gene sequence: CDR1 SGHVS, CDR2 FQNEAQ. Trimming cost V 2 bases and J 4 bases; bases outside gene matches: 8. The CDR3 nucleotides read TGTGCCAGCAGCTTAAGGGACAGGGGGCGTTGGGGCACCGGGGAGCTGTTTTTT. This codes for CASSLRDRGRWGTGELFF.

This clone was detected a few times. The gene calls are TRBV11-1 and TRBJ2-3, with 12 bases that match TRBD2. Germline CDR1 is SGHAT and CDR2 is FQDESV (reference sequence). The CDR3 has 14 residues. Unmatched junction bases numbered 4, after V lost 4 bases and J lost 8 bases. The CDR3 spells CASSSSGGAGTQYF. CDR3 nucleotides: TGTGCCAGCAGCTCTAGCGGGGGGGCGGGTACGCAGTATTTT.

The chain couples TRBV11-2 to TRBJ2-7, with D perhaps matching TRBD2 (7 bases). V lost 1 base and J 4 bases, leaving 17 bases between the germline ends. The CDR3 totals 16 residues. In germline, CDR1 is SGHAT, CDR2 FQNNGV. CDR3 nucleotides: TGTGCCAGCAGCTTAGGGGCCTCGGGGGGCCGTTACGAGCAGTACTTC. Its translation is CASSLGASGGRYEQYF. Together with reference TRBV11-2 and TRBJ2-7, the CDR3 gives the full variable domain: EAGVAQSPRYKIIEKRQSVAFWCNPISGHATLYWYQQILGQGPKLLIQFQNNGVVDDSQLPKDRFSAERLKGVDSTLKIQPAKLEDSAVYLCASSLGASGGRYEQYFGPGTRLTVT.

This clone was observed a few times. V usage is TRBV5-6 and J usage is TRBJ1-3; D not certain. The CDR3 is made up of 13 amino acids. CDR1 and CDR2 from the germline V gene are SGHDT and YYEEEE. The V gene lost 6 bases and the J gene lost 4 bases, with 11 bases spanning the gap. CDR3 bases: TGTGCCAGCAACCAGGTAACGGGAAACACCATATATTTT. This translates into CASNQVTGNTIYF.

The chain joins TRBV24-1 to TRBJ2-7, with TRBD1 as a possible D gene (6 bases). V was pared by 2 bases and J by 2 bases, with 12 bases between. This CDR3 has 15 amino acids. The germline gives CDR1 KGHDR, CDR2 SFDVKD. CDR3 amino acids: CATSDSTGTPYEQYF. CDR3 sequence (DNA): TGTGCCACCAGTGATTCCACAGGGACCCCCTACGAGCAGTACTTC.